The T cell receptor beta chain under discussion was sequenced for a study of T cells in Graves' hyperthyroidism and ophthalmopathy. Germline assignment: CDR1 SGDLS and CDR2 YYNGEE. V was shortened by 3 bases and J by 1 base, with 10 bases between the two germline ends. This CDR3 spans 15 amino acids. The authors took PBMCs from 10 ml fresh peripheral blood. TCR beta CDR3 regions were amplified from RNA. RT-PCR in the first round (using the HTBI primer set) targeted the TCR CDR3. TCRdb re-analysed the multiplex PCR reads in MiXCR, keeping a single row per CDR3 protein. This sample yields 500,000 or so distinct CDR3 sequences, of which 15% to 20% are seen a single time; roughly 15% belongs to the top ten.

The chain has TRBV9 and TRBJ2-2; possible D gene TRBD1, 6 bases. Sequenced material: blood. This receptor was obtained from a woman between 18 and 29 years old with Graves' ophthalmopathy. This CDR3 is CASSDTTGNTGELFF. In nucleotides, the CDR3 is TGTGCCAGCAGCGATACGACAGGGAACACCGGGGAGCTGTTTTTT.